The TCR beta chain under discussion was sequenced for a study of T cells in Graves' hyperthyroidism and ophthalmopathy. As for the study in general: Any treatment followed the collection of peripheral blood at initial diagnosis. Findings of the study overall: Ophthalmopathy was distinguished from stable hyperthyroidism by 13 V-J signatures. The model forecast ophthalmopathy, anticipating it by a median roughly 6 months before onset.

Researchers amplified the TCR beta CDR3 regions from RNA transcripts. HTBI primers were the set used in a first-round RT-PCR of the TCR CDR3. In TCRdb, the multiplex PCR reads were re-called with MiXCR into one record per CDR3 protein. The profile shows more than 500,000 distinct CDR3 sequences, around 15% of them singletons. Ten or more counts support this clonotype. No antigen is known for it. This receptor was identified in a woman in her forties with Graves' hyperthyroidism. Sequencing used blood.

The CDR3 spells CASSLDWDTGELFF. CDR3 DNA: TGTGCCAGCAGCTTAGATTGGGATACCGGGGAGCTGTTTTTT. The V gene is TRBV11-2, the J gene TRBJ2-2; D is ambiguous. Trimming removed 0 bases at V and 5 bases at J, with 7 bases between. The CDR3 runs 14 residues. Germline V gene data show CDR1 as SGHAT and CDR2 as FQNNGV. Using reference TRBV11-2 and TRBJ2-2 for the parts outside the CDR3, the full variable domain is EAGVAQSPRYKIIEKRQSVAFWCNPISGHATLYWYQQILGQGPKLLIQFQNNGVVDDSQLPKDRFSAERLKGVDSTLKIQPAKLEDSAVYLCASSLDWDTGELFFGEGSRLTVL.